Below are 10 T cell receptor beta chains sequenced from a single sample in a study of OX40 agonist ivuxolimab in advanced cancers. Data came from immunoSEQ multiplex PCR; TCRdb stores just in-frame clones and leaves some out. The sample yields around 40,000 clones, 86% seen once. Material: CD4+ or CD8+ T cells sorted from blood, obtained in a trial of the OX40 agonist ivuxolimab. The receptors were gathered from an adult with an advanced solid tumor such as melanoma, head and neck, liver or kidney cancer.

This chain's CDR3 is CASSLTRVFDTEAFF. CDR3 in DNA: TGTGCCAGCAGCCTTACCAGGGTGTTTGACACTGAAGCTTTCTTT. The V call is TRBV16, the J call TRBJ1-1; maybe TRBD1 (5 bases). CDR3 size: 15 residues. V lost 4 bases, J lost 3 bases, and 15 bases lay in between. Germline V gene lookup returns CDR1 KGHSY and CDR2 FQNENV.

The genes are TRBV9 and TRBJ2-7; D is perhaps TRBD2 (6 bases). The CDR3 sequence is 14 residues long. V lost 6 bases and J 5 bases, leaving 18 bases between the germline ends. Germline assignment: CDR1 SGDLS and CDR2 YYNGEE. As DNA, the CDR3 is TGTGCCAGCACCCCCGGAGGGCAGGCCCACGAGCAGTACTTC. As protein: CASTPGGQAHEQYF.

The chain combines TRBV27 with TRBJ2-7; TRBD2 matches 7 bases. The ends lost 6 bases at V and 6 bases at J; junction bases unmatched: 11. CDR1 and CDR2 (germline): MNHEY, SMNVEV (reference sequence). This CDR3 spans 14 amino acids. The CDR3 protein is CASSRRDYPIEQYF. CDR3 DNA sequence: TGTGCCAGCAGCCGCCGGGACTACCCCATCGAGCAGTACTTC.

This chain links TRBV4-1 with TRBJ2-1; maybe TRBD1 (6 bases). Between the trimmed V and J ends, which lost 2 bases and 4 bases, there was a span of 18 bases. The CDR3 spans 17 residues. Germline CDR1 is MGHRA and CDR2 is YSYEKL. CDR3 in amino acids: CASSQFVPGQNYNEQFF. CDR3 nucleotides: TGCGCCAGCAGCCAATTTGTTCCTGGACAGAATTACAATGAGCAGTTCTTC.

The gene calls are TRBV6-5 and TRBJ1-2; TRBD1 aligns across 7 bases. The trim removed 6 bases at V and 2 bases at J, leaving 6 bases unmatched. The CDR3 length is 14 residues. Germline CDR1 reads MNHEY; CDR2 reads SVGAGI. The CDR3 protein is CASRRTGGNYGYTF. CDR3 nucleotide sequence: TGTGCCAGCAGACGGACAGGTGGGAACTATGGCTACACCTTC.

This clone was seen once. The rearrangement joins TRBV5-5 to TRBJ1-1, with 9 positions matching TRBD1. After removal of 4 bases from V and 5 bases from J, the junction contained 12 bases not matched to a gene. The length of the CDR3 is 16 residues. Germline assignment: CDR1 SGHKS and CDR2 YYEKEE (reference sequence). CDR3 sequence: CASSLITGGGKTEAFF. CDR3 nucleotides: TGTGCCAGCAGCCTGATAACAGGGGGCGGTAAAACTGAAGCTTTCTTT.

The V gene is TRBV7-9, the J gene TRBJ2-7; 9 nucleotides align to TRBD1. CDR1 and CDR2 (germline): SEHNR, FQNEAQ (reference sequence). Germline trimming cut 5 bases from V and 3 bases from J; bases unmatched to any gene: 14. This CDR3 is built from 17 residues. The CDR3 DNA reads TGTGCCAGCAGCACAAGAACCGGACAGGGGAAAGACTACGAGCAGTACTTC. It codes for CASSTRTGQGKDYEQYF.

This clone has only a few counts. The J gene is TRBJ2-5, the V gene TRBV13; D may be TRBD2 (7 bases). The CDR3 has 16 residues. Looked up from germline, CDR1 is PRHDT and CDR2 is FYEKMQ (reference sequence). V dropped 3 bases and J dropped 1 base, with 15 bases sitting between them. The CDR3 region is CASSFLLAGAQETQYF. CDR3 bases: TGTGCCAGCAGCTTTCTTTTGGCGGGGGCCCAAGAGACCCAGTACTTC.

This clone was counted only a few times. V and J are TRBV7-6 and TRBJ1-5, with 8 positions matching TRBD1. CDR3 size: 15 residues. Germline V gene lookup returns CDR1 SGHVS and CDR2 FNYEAQ. With 5 bases clipped from V and 4 bases from J, the junction kept 7 bases outside the gene matches. CDR3 loop: CASSPGQGSNQPQHF. CDR3 DNA sequence: TGTGCCAGCAGCCCAGGACAGGGATCGAATCAGCCCCAGCATTTT.

This clone was seen a single time. V gene TRBV4-1 combines with J gene TRBJ2-1; D is perhaps TRBD1 (5 bases). Per the germline V gene, CDR1 is MGHRA and CDR2 is YSYEKL. The CDR3 is 15 amino acids. Trimming removed 8 bases at V and 3 bases at J, with 17 bases between. The chain's CDR3 is CASSPKGQSYNEQFF. The CDR3 nucleotides read TGCGCCAGCTCACCAAAGGGGCAGAGCTACAATGAGCAGTTCTTC.